The rows below give T cell receptor beta chains drawn from one sample of a study of blood T cells in healthy people across ages. TCRdb ran MiXCR on the 5' RACE reads and lists one entry per CDR3 protein. The sample yields 650,000 to 900,000 distinct CDR3 sequences, 55% to 65% seen once. Sequences were obtained from blood. These receptors all come from a young man in good health. CDR3s include the opening cysteine and the closing phenylalanine or tryptophan. The order of the fields is clone size, V gene, J gene, D gene, CDR3 DNA, CDR3 protein. D genes are given only for firm matches. Some rows mark clone size as missing; the rest say once, few, many or name a class of expanded clone.

NA	TRBV5-6	TRBJ2-1	TRBD1	TGTGCCAGCAGCAATACCGGGACAGGAGCTTATGAGCAGTTCTTC	CASSNTGTGAYEQFF
few	TRBV4-1	TRBJ2-7	NA	TGCGCCAGCAGCCAGGTGGACATGCCCTCCTACGAGCAGTACTTC	CASSQVDMPSYEQYF
NA	TRBV4-2	TRBJ2-1	TRBD2	TGTGCCAGCAGCTATACTAGCGGGGCGATCAATGAGCAGTTCTTC	CASSYTSGAINEQFF
few	TRBV7-9	TRBJ2-3	NA	TGTGCCAGCAGCCCTCCGGAGGCAGATACGCAGTATTTT	CASSPPEADTQYF
NA	TRBV29-1	TRBJ2-7	TRBD1	TGCAGCGTCCTTTTGCTTCGGGACAGGGGCTACGAGCAGTACTTC	CSVLLLRDRGYEQYF
NA	TRBV6-5	TRBJ1-2	NA	TGTGCCAGCAGGGGACTAAATCCTAACTATGGCTACACCTTC	CASRGLNPNYGYTF
few	TRBV2	TRBJ1-2	TRBD1	TGTGCCAGCAGTGAATCAGGGGGCGACTATGGCTACACCTTC	CASSESGGDYGYTF
few	TRBV15	TRBJ2-6	NA	TGTGCCACCAGCAGGACGCCCGGGCGCGTCCTGACTTTC	CATSRTPGRVLTF
once	TRBV27	TRBJ2-4	NA	TGTGCCAGCAGTCCCACCCCAGGAGGGCAAAACATTCAGTACTTC	CASSPTPGGQNIQYF
few	TRBV7-2	TRBJ2-1	TRBD2	TGTGCCAGCAGCGCGCGGACTAGCGGTGTCTCCTACAATGAGCAGTTCTTC	CASSARTSGVSYNEQFF
few	TRBV16	TRBJ1-6	TRBD1	TGTGCCAGCAGCCCCAGGGACAGGGTTTCACCCCTCCACTTT	CASSPRDRVSPLHF
few	TRBV7-9	TRBJ1-1	NA	TGTGCCAGCAGCCACGACACTGAAGCTTTCTTT	CASSHDTEAFF
NA	TRBV5-6	TRBJ2-7	NA	TGTGCCAGCAGCCCCTGGGGCGGCGCGTCAGGCGACTACGAGCAGTACTTC	CASSPWGGASGDYEQYF
NA	TRBV4-2	TRBJ2-3	TRBD2	TGTGCCAGCAGTTCCAGACTAGCGAGAGTGACAGATACGCAGTATTTT	CASSSRLARVTDTQYF
NA	TRBV6-2/TRBV6-3	TRBJ2-7	NA	TGTGCCAGCAACCAGGAACGGGGGCCTCCCTACGAGCAGTACTTC	CASNQERGPPYEQYF
NA	TRBV29-1	TRBJ2-3	NA	TGCAGCGTTGAAACGGCTACAAGAGATACGCAGTATTTT	CSVETATRDTQYF
few	TRBV29-1	TRBJ2-1	NA	TGCAGCGTCCGGACGGCCCCTGGCAATGAGCAGTTCTTC	CSVRTAPGNEQFF
NA	TRBV7-2	TRBJ2-5	NA	TGTGCCAGCACCCTAAATCCCGGGTCCAGCTACAATGAGCAGTACTTC	CASTLNPGSSYNEQYF
NA	TRBV7-9	TRBJ2-3	NA	TGTGCCAGCAGCTTAAGGGATTACACGCAGTATTTT	CASSLRDYTQYF
NA	TRBV5-1	TRBJ1-2	NA	TGCGCCAGCAGCTTGGATCGGGGGGCAAGCTATGGCTACACCTTC	CASSLDRGASYGYTF
NA	TRBV5-1	TRBJ2-4	NA	TGCGCCAGCAGTCAGAGACAGGCAGCCAAAAACATTCAGTACTTC	CASSQRQAAKNIQYF
NA	TRBV2	TRBJ2-5	TRBD2	TGTGCCAGCAGTGAAGGCGGACTAGCGGTCGGGGAGACCCAGTACTTC	CASSEGGLAVGETQYF
NA	TRBV5-1	TRBJ2-6	TRBD1	TGCGCCAGCAGCTTGGGGGACAGGCCCTCTGGGGCCAACGTCCTGACTTTC	CASSLGDRPSGANVLTF
NA	TRBV12-3/TRBV12-4	TRBJ2-5	TRBD1	TGTGCCAGCAGTGTTCGTGACAGGGGGGAGACCCAGTACTTC	CASSVRDRGETQYF
NA	TRBV20-1	TRBJ2-7	NA	TGCAGTGCTGGGTCCAGGGGAAGGAGCTCCTACGAGCAGTACTTC	CSAGSRGRSSYEQYF
once	TRBV25-1	TRBJ2-2	TRBD1	TGTGCCAGCAGCGGGACAGGGTTGAGCGGGGAGCTGTTTTTT	CASSGTGLSGELFF
NA	TRBV7-3	TRBJ2-7	NA	TGTGCCAGCAGCCAAAGGGGGGAAAGGTCCTACGAGCAGTACTTC	CASSQRGERSYEQYF
NA	TRBV29-1	TRBJ2-3	NA	TGCAGCGTTCACACCTGGGAGCACACAGATACGCAGTATTTT	CSVHTWEHTDTQYF
NA	TRBV6-1	TRBJ2-4	NA	TGTGCCAGCACCCACAGGGAGTGGTACTTC	CASTHREWYF
NA	TRBV6-5	TRBJ1-2	TRBD1	TGTGCCAGCAGTCCCACCGGGACAGGGGTATATGGCTACACCTTC	CASSPTGTGVYGYTF